Below are 17 T cell receptor beta chains sequenced from a single sample in a study of shared clonotypes between healthy human individuals. Sequencing was performed with immunoSEQ multiplex PCR; in TCRdb, only in-frame clones are kept and a portion is missing. The data contain roughly 490,000 clones, 60% to 85% of them singletons. Sample: PBMCs. These receptors were taken from a woman aged 40 to 49 in good health. Some clones in this sample may be carry-over from other donors' samples.

The V call is TRBV7-9, the J call TRBJ2-1; TRBD1 aligns across 8 bases. The CDR3 spans 12 residues. Trimming cost V 5 bases and J 6 bases; bases outside gene matches: 0. CDR1 is SEHNR and CDR2 is FQNEAQ in the germline V gene (reference sequence). CDR3 in DNA: TGTGCCAGCAGCGGACAGGGCAATGAGCAGTTCTTC. Translated, it gives CASSGQGNEQFF.

The chain is built from TRBV9 and TRBJ2-2; weak D call: TRBD2 (6 bases). V was cut by 4 bases and J by 4 bases, with 14 bases left in between. This CDR3 region has 15 residues. Germline V CDR1 and CDR2: SGDLS, YYNGEE. The CDR3 DNA sequence: TGTGCCAGCAGCCCCTTAGGGCGGGGCACCGGGGAGCTGTTTTTT. Translated, it gives CASSPLGRGTGELFF.

Notes on this clone: Germline is not matched at one junction end, which may reflect a read error. The rearrangement links TRBV5-1 to TRBJ2-3; TRBD2 matches at 7 bases. Germline V CDR1 and CDR2: SGHRS, YFSETQ. The CDR3 contains 12 residues. The CDR3, as DNA: TGCGCCAGCAGCAGGACTAGGGCTGGCACCCATTTT. Translated: CASSRTRAGTHF.

This clone was detected ten times or more. The V gene is TRBV19, the J gene TRBJ2-6; TRBD1 agrees at 8 bases. Unmatched junction bases numbered 5, after V lost 3 bases and J lost 1 base. CDR1 and CDR2 from the germline V gene are LNHDA and SQIVND (reference sequence). This CDR3 comprises 17 residues. The DNA for the CDR3 is TGTGCCAGTAGTATGGGGACAGGATCATCTGGGGCCAACGTCCTGACTTTC. Amino acids: CASSMGTGSSGANVLTF.

This clone was seen a single time. V usage is TRBV28 and J usage is TRBJ2-7; 14 bases are shared with TRBD2. J lost 6 bases, V lost 6 bases, and 10 bases had no gene match. Germline CDR1 is MDHEN and CDR2 is SYDVKM. The CDR3 spans 16 residues. CDR3 sequence (DNA): TGTGCCAGCAGGCCACCGGGACTAGCGGGAGCAAGCGAGCAGTACTTC. It yields the protein CASRPPGLAGASEQYF.

The chain uses TRBV19 and TRBJ2-3; 12 bases fit TRBD2. From germline, CDR1 is LNHDA and CDR2 SQIVND (reference sequence). This CDR3 region has 16 residues. V shed 2 bases and J 4 bases; nucleotides not matched to a gene: 4. CDR3 in DNA: TGTGCCAGTAGTATACTAGCGGGAGGGTTAGCAGATACGCAGTATTTT. Residues: CASSILAGGLADTQYF. Variable domain in full (rest from reference TRBV19 and TRBJ2-3): DGGITQSPKYLFRKEGQNVTLSCEQNLNHDAMYWYRQDPGQGLRLIYYSQIVNDFQKGDIAEGYSVSREKKESFPLTVTSAQKNPTAFYLCASSILAGGLADTQYFGPGTRLTVL.

The V gene is TRBV6-1, the J gene TRBJ2-7; possible D gene TRBD1, 6 bases. Germline CDR1 MNHNS, CDR2 SASEGT. This CDR3 is 13 amino acids long. V was pared by 6 bases and J by 5 bases, with 14 bases between. The DNA for the CDR3 is TGTGCCAGCAGGGCGGACAGTACCCACGAGCAGTACTTC. It is translated as CASRADSTHEQYF.

The CDR3 protein is CASSLASSGRAEQYF. The CDR3 DNA sequence: TGCGCCAGCAGCTTGGCCTCTAGCGGGAGAGCCGAGCAGTACTTC. The chain recombines TRBV5-1 with TRBJ2-7; 10 positions agree with TRBD2. Germline V gives CDR1 SGHRS, CDR2 YFSETQ. The CDR3 is 15 amino acids. The ends lost 0 bases at V and 6 bases at J; junction bases unmatched: 6. Full variable domain (missing parts from reference TRBV5-1 and TRBJ2-7): KAGVTQTPRYLIKTRGQQVTLSCSPISGHRSVSWYQQTPGQGLQFLFEYFSETQRNKGNFPGRFSGRQFSNSRSEMNVSTLELGDSALYLCASSLASSGRAEQYFGPGTRLTVT.

The genes are TRBV7-3 and TRBJ2-5; 8 nucleotides line up with TRBD1. Trimming at V came to 5 bases and at J to 7 bases, leaving 3 bases not matched to a gene. The CDR3 has 12 residues. Germline CDR1 reads SGHTA; CDR2 reads FQGTGA. For the CDR3, the DNA is TGTGCCAGCAGCGAAGGACAGGGGACCCAGTACTTC. Translated, it gives CASSEGQGTQYF.

The chain has TRBV15 and TRBJ1-1; D perhaps matches TRBD1 (6 bases). Germline V CDR1 and CDR2: LNHNV, YYDKDF (reference sequence). The CDR3 covers 13 residues. Trimming shortened V by 2 bases and J by 3 bases, and 7 bases separated the two germline ends. The CDR3 loop reads CATSRKGDTEAFF. The CDR3 DNA sequence: TGTGCCACCAGCAGAAAGGGGGACACTGAAGCTTTCTTT.

This rearrangement joins TRBV6-1 to TRBJ2-5, with a possible D match to TRBD1 (5 bases). This CDR3 has 15 residues. Germline V gives CDR1 MNHNS, CDR2 SASEGT. Trimming stripped 7 bases from V and 5 bases from J, with 20 bases between. In nucleotides, the CDR3 is TGTGCCAGCACGCCCTCCTATGGGGCACCGGAGACCCAGTACTTC. Translated: CASTPSYGAPETQYF.

This chain joins TRBV6-5 and TRBJ2-1; 9 nucleotides line up with TRBD1. The CDR3 length is 14 residues. Per the germline V gene, CDR1 is MNHEY and CDR2 is SVGAGI. After removal of 7 bases from V and 9 bases from J, the junction contained 10 bases not matched to a gene. CDR3 sequence reads: CASTRTGVLGEQFF. CDR3 DNA: TGTGCCAGCACTCGGACAGGGGTGTTAGGTGAGCAGTTCTTC.

Only one count was recorded for this clone. The sample has other DNA sequences that encode this CDR3 too. This chain joins TRBV28 and TRBJ2-5; TRBD2 agrees at 7 bases. CDR1 and CDR2 (germline): MDHEN, SYDVKM. The CDR3 spans 13 residues. V trimming: 5 bases; J trimming: 5 bases; junction bases outside the gene matches: 5. The CDR3 sequence: CASSGGGRETQYF. The CDR3 nucleotides read TGTGCCAGCAGTGGGGGGGGTCGGGAGACCCAGTACTTC.

This chain connects TRBV10-1 to TRBJ1-2; D is unclear. Trimming shortened V by 8 bases and J by 4 bases, and 23 bases separated the two germline ends. The length of the CDR3 is 16 residues. In germline, CDR1 is WNHNN, CDR2 SYGVQD (reference sequence). CDR3 residues: CASRGGVASLGYGYTF. The DNA of the CDR3 is TGCGCCAGCCGTGGAGGTGTAGCCAGCCTGGGCTATGGCTACACCTTC.

The chain has TRBV6-1 and TRBJ1-2; D is possibly TRBD1 (6 bases). The CDR3 consists of 14 residues. Germline CDR1 MNHNS, CDR2 SASEGT. The V end lost 5 bases, the J end lost 6 bases, and 16 bases lay between the germline ends. The CDR3 DNA reads as TGTGCCAGCAGTTTTATGGACAGAATCGATGGCTACACCTTC. Protein product: CASSFMDRIDGYTF.

The J gene is TRBJ1-2, the V gene TRBV18, with 8 positions matching TRBD1. The V gene's germline CDR1 is KGHSH and CDR2 LQKENI. This CDR3 spans 13 amino acids. The V gene end was trimmed by 5 bases and the J gene end by 4 bases; junction bases not matched to a gene: 3. The CDR3 DNA reads as TGTGCCAGCTCAAGTGGACAGGGCTATGGCTACACCTTC. Translation gives CASSSGQGYGYTF.

V gene TRBV30 combines with J gene TRBJ1-4, with TRBD1 matching 7 bases. The V gene's germline CDR1 is GTSNPN and CDR2 SVGIG (reference sequence). Unmatched junction bases numbered 8, after V lost 3 bases and J lost 4 bases. The CDR3 totals 15 residues. The CDR3 is CAWSPQGTYNEKLFF. The CDR3 DNA reads as TGTGCCTGGAGCCCACAGGGGACATATAATGAAAAACTGTTTTTT.